This entry concerns a single TCR beta chain. This sample was taken from a study of blood T cell repertoires in COVID-19. Profiling relied on immunoSEQ multiplex PCR, and the TCRdb table lists in-frame clones only, not all of them. The table shows around 230,000 clones, with around 85% occurring only once. This clonotype originated in a middle-aged man with acute or convalescent COVID-19. The material sequenced was peripheral blood.

The CDR3 bases are TGTGCCAGCAGTACGGTCGCCTCGACAGATACGCAGTATTTT. This sequence encodes CASSTVASTDTQYF. The chain recombines TRBV6-5 with TRBJ2-3; D is unclear. Germline values: CDR1 MNHEY, CDR2 SVGAGI. V gave up 5 bases and J gave up 3 bases, with 12 bases separating them. The CDR3 has 14 residues.